Following are 21 T cell receptor beta chains from one sample sequenced in a study of CD8 T cells in ankylosing spondylitis. A single record per CDR3 protein comes from TCRdb applying MiXCR to the 5' RACE reads. Of 130,000 or so distinct CDR3 sequences in the sample, 6% to 8.5% were seen once. Sequencing used blood, either unsorted or a sorted T cell fraction (not recorded which). The receptors were sampled from a male donor with ankylosing spondylitis or in good health (not recorded which).

Many counts were recorded for this clonotype. The rearrangement uses TRBV20-1 and TRBJ2-4, with TRBD2 identical over 7 bases. The germline gives CDR1 DFQATT, CDR2 SNEGSKA (reference sequence). This CDR3 contains 14 residues. V lost 3 bases, J lost 8 bases, and 10 bases stayed unmatched. CDR3 nucleotide sequence: TGCAGTGCTAGTCCCGGGGAGGGAATGTACATTCAGTACTTC. Translation: CSASPGEGMYIQYF.

This clonotype was picked up many times. CDR3 sequence: CSAGLTSGGQETQYF. The CDR3 region has the DNA TGCAGTGCTGGTTTGACTAGCGGGGGACAAGAGACCCAGTACTTC. V usage is TRBV20-1 and J usage is TRBJ2-5, with TRBD2 identical over 12 bases. CDR1 and CDR2 from the germline V gene are DFQATT and SNEGSKA (reference sequence). The CDR3 has 15 amino acids. The ends lost 5 bases at V and 2 bases at J; junction bases unmatched: 6.

The genes are TRBV12-3 or TRBV12-4 and TRBJ1-6; a possible D gene is TRBD1 (6 bases). The V gene lost 6 bases and the J gene lost 13 bases, with 10 bases spanning the gap. The CDR3 is 11 amino acids. CDR3 residues: CASSEGGPLHF. For the CDR3, the DNA is TGTGCCAGCAGCGAGGGGGGTCCCCTCCACTTT.

This clonotype was recorded many times. The V gene is TRBV6-1, the J gene TRBJ2-3; maybe TRBD1 (5 bases). CDR3 size: 18 residues. The V and J ends lost 5 bases and 2 bases respectively, with 23 bases between them. Germline CDR1 is MNHNS and CDR2 is SASEGT. DNA of the CDR3: TGTGCCAGCAGTCTAACAGGTGCAGGTGTGACAGCCACAGATACGCAGTATTTT. Protein product: CASSLTGAGVTATDTQYF.

This clonotype was detected ten times or more. The chain carries TRBV5-1 and TRBJ2-3; TRBD2 agrees at 9 bases. Looked up from germline, CDR1 is SGHRS and CDR2 is YFSETQ. The CDR3 contains 16 residues. Trimming took 6 bases from V and 4 from J; bases not matched to a gene: 12. The CDR3 DNA follows: TGCGCCAGCAAGGCGGGCGGGAGGGCATCGGCAGATACGCAGTATTTT. This gives the protein CASKAGGRASADTQYF.

This clonotype was found many times. The chain employs TRBV5-1 and TRBJ2-5, with a weak D call TRBD2 (6 bases). Germline assignment: CDR1 SGHRS and CDR2 YFSETQ. This CDR3 spans 16 amino acids. The V end was cut by 4 bases, the J end by 2 bases, with 18 bases between. This CDR3 is CASSPSRLGEQETQYF. CDR3 nucleotides: TGCGCCAGCAGCCCCTCCAGACTAGGGGAACAAGAGACCCAGTACTTC.

The sample holds many counts of this clonotype. V usage is TRBV6-6 and J usage is TRBJ1-2, with 7 bases fitting TRBD1. This CDR3 region has 13 residues. Trimming at V came to 0 bases and at J to 9 bases, leaving 4 bases not matched to a gene. Germline V lookup: CDR1 MNHNY, CDR2 SVGAGI (reference sequence). CDR3 nucleotides: TGTGCCAGCAGTTACTCGGAACAGGGGAGCTACACCTTC. It yields the protein CASSYSEQGSYTF.

The chain uses TRBV7-8 and TRBJ2-3; no reliable D call. Trimming removed 5 bases at V and 0 bases at J, with 9 bases between. CDR1 is SGHVS and CDR2 is FQNEAQ in the germline V gene. CDR3 length: 14 residues. The CDR3, as DNA: TGTGCCAGCAGCGCCATTCCTAGCACAGATACGCAGTATTTT. It is translated as CASSAIPSTDTQYF. The full variable domain, with the rest looked up from reference TRBV7-8 and TRBJ2-3, is GAGVSQSPRYKVAKRGQDVALRCDPISGHVSLFWYQQALGQGPEFLTYFQNEAQLDKSGLPSDRFFAERPEGSVSTLKIQRTQQEDSAVYLCASSAIPSTDTQYFGPGTRLTVL.

This clonotype was found many times. This chain connects TRBV7-3 to TRBJ2-3; the D gene is possibly TRBD1 (6 bases). This CDR3 region has 14 residues. Germline values: CDR1 SGHTA, CDR2 FQGTGA. V lost 2 bases, J lost 6 bases, and 12 bases lay in between. The CDR3 DNA follows: TGTGCCAGCAGCTTATCTCTGGGGGCGGATACGCAGTATTTT. It specifies CASSLSLGADTQYF.

This clonotype has ten or more counts. The chain carries TRBV14 and TRBJ2-1; 7 bases line up with TRBD1. The germline V gene has CDR1 SGHDN and CDR2 FVKESK. J lost 9 bases, V lost 4 bases, and 18 bases had no gene match. The length of the CDR3 is 17 residues. CDR3 coding DNA: TGTGCCAGCAGCCCTACTACTTCATCCAAAGGGGGCCGTGAGCAGTTCTTC. It codes for CASSPTTSSKGGREQFF.

This clonotype was seen many times. V is TRBV27 and J is TRBJ2-7; the D gene is possibly TRBD2 (6 bases). The CDR3 consists of 14 residues. Trimming took 6 bases from V and 3 from J, leaving 15 bases between them. Germline loops: CDR1 MNHEY, CDR2 SMNVEV (reference sequence). CDR3 sequence (DNA): TGTGCCAGCAGCGCCAAACCAGCGGGCTACGAGCAGTACTTC. This encodes CASSAKPAGYEQYF.

The rearrangement joins TRBV5-6 to TRBJ1-5; 8 nucleotides agree with TRBD1. Per germline, CDR1 SGHDT and CDR2 YYEEEE. Trimming at V came to 3 bases and at J to 0 bases, leaving 5 bases not matched to a gene. The CDR3 consists of 16 residues. In DNA, the CDR3 is TGTGCCAGCAGCTCCGGGACAGGTATTAGCAATCAGCCCCAGCATTTT. Residues: CASSSGTGISNQPQHF.

This clonotype was detected many times. This chain links TRBV5-5 with TRBJ2-2; TRBD1 or TRBD2 may be the D gene (5 bases each). Looked up from germline, CDR1 is SGHKS and CDR2 is YYEKEE (reference sequence). This CDR3 spans 16 amino acids. The V end lost 4 bases, the J end lost 1 base, and 14 bases lay between the germline ends. The CDR3 region is CASSAGAVWNTGELFF. The CDR3 nucleotides are TGTGCCAGCAGCGCCGGGGCGGTTTGGAACACCGGGGAGCTGTTTTTT.

Ten or more counts support this clonotype. The V gene is TRBV5-1, the J gene TRBJ2-5; D is unresolved. Germline V gene sequence: CDR1 SGHRS, CDR2 YFSETQ. Trimming took off 1 base at V and 5 bases at J, with 18 bases between the two ends. This CDR3 is 16 amino acids long. The CDR3 spells CASSLKLTVGRETQYF. The CDR3 DNA reads as TGCGCCAGCAGCTTGAAATTGACGGTTGGACGCGAGACCCAGTACTTC.

This clonotype showed up many times. V and J are TRBV7-9 and TRBJ2-3; 7 positions match TRBD1. Germline V gene sequence: CDR1 SEHNR, CDR2 FQNEAQ (reference sequence). With V trimmed by 6 bases and J by 4 bases, 7 bases remained unmatched. The CDR3 totals 14 residues. The CDR3 nucleotides are TGTGCCAGCAGTCTAGAGGGGACAGCAGATACGCAGTATTTT. Its translation is CASSLEGTADTQYF.

This clonotype occurred many times. The CDR3 nucleotides are TGTGCCAGCTCGCCGGGGACACAAAATTATGGCTACACCTTC. This translates into CASSPGTQNYGYTF. This chain joins TRBV18 and TRBJ1-2, with D perhaps matching TRBD1 (6 bases). This CDR3 has 14 residues. The germline CDR1 and CDR2 sequences are KGHSH and LQKENI. The germline V and J ends were trimmed by 6 bases and 5 bases, with 16 bases remaining between them.

This clonotype was seen more than once but under ten times. The J gene is TRBJ1-5, the V gene TRBV20-1; D unresolved. Trimming removed 6 bases at V and 3 bases at J, with 18 bases between. In germline, CDR1 is DFQATT, CDR2 SNEGSKA (reference sequence). The length of the CDR3 is 15 residues. The CDR3 DNA reads TGCAGTGCCTACTCATCGGACGGCCTCAATCAGCCCCAGCATTTT. Translated, it gives CSAYSSDGLNQPQHF.

This clonotype was detected many times. The rearrangement links TRBV7-8 to TRBJ2-3; 8 bases are a match to TRBD1. The junction had 11 bases not matched to a gene; V was cut back by 6 bases and J by 3 bases. The CDR3 runs 16 residues. Germline V gene lookup returns CDR1 SGHVS and CDR2 FQNEAQ. In nucleotides, the CDR3 is TGTGCCAGCAGACTAAAACAGGGGGAGCGGACAGATACGCAGTATTTT. Translation: CASRLKQGERTDTQYF. Complete variable domain (other parts from reference TRBV7-8 and TRBJ2-3): GAGVSQSPRYKVAKRGQDVALRCDPISGHVSLFWYQQALGQGPEFLTYFQNEAQLDKSGLPSDRFFAERPEGSVSTLKIQRTQQEDSAVYLCASRLKQGERTDTQYFGPGTRLTVL.

This clonotype came up many times. The chain recombines TRBV12-3 or TRBV12-4 with TRBJ1-5; TRBD1 matches at 7 bases. The CDR3 totals 15 residues. V gave up 6 bases and J gave up 2 bases; unmatched junction bases: 7. The CDR3 protein is CASRTRQGGNQPQHF. The DNA for the CDR3 is TGTGCCAGCAGAACAAGACAGGGCGGCAATCAGCCCCAGCATTTT.

This clonotype was counted only a few times. This rearrangement joins TRBV5-1 to TRBJ2-1, with D possibly matching TRBD1 (6 bases). Germline assignment: CDR1 SGHRS and CDR2 YFSETQ. The V and J ends lost 4 bases and 3 bases respectively, with 17 bases between them. This CDR3 has 16 amino acids. The CDR3 DNA sequence: TGCGCCAGCAGCCCTCCCGGGACACTCCTCTACAATGAGCAGTTCTTC. It encodes CASSPPGTLLYNEQFF.

The gene calls are TRBV20-1 and TRBJ1-5; D gene unclear. The CDR3 spans 13 residues. Trimming cost V 3 bases and J 3 bases, with 9 bases left between them. Germline V gene sequence: CDR1 DFQATT, CDR2 SNEGSKA (reference sequence). Here the CDR3 reads CSARDSFNQPQHF. The CDR3 coding sequence is TGCAGTGCTAGGGATAGTTTCAATCAGCCCCAGCATTTT.